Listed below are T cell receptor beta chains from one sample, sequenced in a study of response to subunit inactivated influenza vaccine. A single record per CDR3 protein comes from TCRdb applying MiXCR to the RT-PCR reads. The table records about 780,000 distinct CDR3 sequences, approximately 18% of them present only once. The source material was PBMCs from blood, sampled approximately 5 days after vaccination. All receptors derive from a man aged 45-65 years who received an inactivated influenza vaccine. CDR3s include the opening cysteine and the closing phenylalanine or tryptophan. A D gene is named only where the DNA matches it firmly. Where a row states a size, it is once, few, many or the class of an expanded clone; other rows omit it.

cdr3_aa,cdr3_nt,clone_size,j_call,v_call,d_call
CASSHTDGGGQETQYF,TGTGCCAGCAGCCATACCGACGGAGGGGGACAAGAGACCCAGTACTTC,few,TRBJ2-5,TRBV4-2,.
CSARAETSDYEQYF,TGCAGTGCTAGAGCCGAAACTAGCGACTACGAGCAGTACTTC,many,TRBJ2-7,TRBV20-1,TRBD2
CASRPFDNYGYTF,TGTGCCAGCAGACCCTTCGATAACTATGGCTACACCTTC,few,TRBJ1-2,TRBV2,.
CASSPRQGFTGELFF,TGTGCCAGCAGCCCCCGACAGGGCTTCACCGGGGAGCTGTTTTTT,few,TRBJ2-2,TRBV3-1,TRBD1
CASGLDYSSYEQYF,TGCGCCAGCGGACTAGACTACAGCTCCTACGAGCAGTACTTC,once,TRBJ2-7,TRBV5-1,TRBD2
CASAEAGATNEQFF,TGTGCCAGCGCCGAGGCGGGAGCGACCAATGAGCAGTTCTTC,few,TRBJ2-1,TRBV6-1,TRBD2
CASSPYGTSASYEQYF,TGTGCCAGCAGTCCTTACGGGACTAGCGCATCCTACGAGCAGTACTTC,.,TRBJ2-7,TRBV12-3/TRBV12-4,TRBD2
CAISESGQGAKYGYTF,TGTGCCATCAGTGAGTCGGGACAGGGAGCTAAATATGGCTACACCTTC,.,TRBJ1-2,TRBV10-3,TRBD1
CASSQGGGAHNEQFF,TGTGCCAGCAGCCAAGGCGGGGGGGCCCACAATGAGCAGTTCTTC,.,TRBJ2-1,TRBV4-2,TRBD2
CSVLRGAAIQETQYF,TGCAGCGTTTTACGAGGGGCAGCGATCCAAGAGACCCAGTACTTC,few,TRBJ2-5,TRBV29-1,.
CASLGNTEAFF,TGTGCCAGTTTGGGGAACACTGAAGCTTTCTTT,.,TRBJ1-1,TRBV2,.
CSATPGLAEYNEQFF,TGCAGTGCTACCCCGGGACTAGCGGAATACAATGAGCAGTTCTTC,many,TRBJ2-1,TRBV20-1,TRBD2
CSVDSGLYYGYTF,TGCAGCGTTGACTCGGGCCTCTACTATGGCTACACCTTC,.,TRBJ1-2,TRBV29-1,.
CASSEHSGVSYEQYF,TGTGCCAGCAGCGAACATAGCGGGGTCTCCTACGAGCAGTACTTC,few,TRBJ2-7,TRBV9,TRBD2
CASSLARGPLDGYTF,TGTGCCAGCAGCTTAGCAAGGGGCCCTCTGGATGGCTACACCTTC,.,TRBJ1-2,TRBV7-9,.
CASSLARGLEAFF,TGCGCCAGCAGCTTGGCCCGGGGGCTGGAAGCTTTCTTT,many,TRBJ1-1,TRBV5-1,.
CASSLATGVHTGELFF,TGTGCCAGCAGCTTAGCAACAGGGGTCCACACCGGGGAGCTGTTTTTT,.,TRBJ2-2,TRBV7-6,TRBD1
CASAERVNYGYTF,TGTGCCAGCGCAGAAAGAGTTAACTATGGCTACACCTTC,few,TRBJ1-2,TRBV6-2/TRBV6-3,.
CASSLMGGPGTEAFF,TGCGCCAGCAGCTTAATGGGAGGGCCTGGCACTGAAGCTTTCTTT,many,TRBJ1-1,TRBV5-1,.
CATSRRTGALPYGYTF,TGTGCCACCTCCCGGAGGACAGGGGCCCTCCCCTATGGCTACACCTTC,few,TRBJ1-2,TRBV6-1,TRBD1
CASSPILGSNIQYF,TGCGCCAGCAGCCCGATATTGGGTTCAAACATTCAGTACTTC,.,TRBJ2-4,TRBV4-3,.
CASSPVEAPASQYF,TGTGCCAGCTCACCGGTGGAGGCCCCGGCTAGCCAGTACTTC,.,TRBJ2-5,TRBV18,.
CASSLTPAGDPASQYF,TGTGCCAGCAGCTTAACCCCAGCGGGAGACCCCGCGTCCCAGTACTTC,few,TRBJ2-5,TRBV7-6,TRBD2
CSASMVLAGHNEQFF,TGCAGTGCTAGTATGGTACTAGCGGGCCACAATGAGCAGTTCTTC,.,TRBJ2-1,TRBV20-1,TRBD2
CASSYSGRGGSSPLHF,TGTGCCAGCAGTTACTCGGGCAGGGGAGGTAGTTCACCCCTCCACTTT,few,TRBJ1-6,TRBV6-5,.
CASSLPHGKGGNINYGYTF,TGTGCCAGCAGTTTACCCCACGGTAAAGGAGGGAACATTAACTATGGCTACACCTTC,.,TRBJ1-2,TRBV28,.
CATSDGGWGPGDYEQYF,TGTGCCACCAGTGATGGGGGATGGGGACCAGGAGATTACGAGCAGTACTTC,.,TRBJ2-7,TRBV24-1,.
CASSLSRGNGGELFF,TGTGCCAGCAGCTTAAGCAGGGGGAACGGCGGGGAGCTGTTTTTT,.,TRBJ2-2,TRBV11-2,TRBD1
CASEVPNTGELFF,TGTGCCAGCGAAGTTCCGAACACCGGGGAGCTGTTTTTT,.,TRBJ2-2,TRBV7-9,.
CASSQDRRTGELFF,TGCGCCAGCAGCCAAGATCGGAGAACCGGGGAGCTGTTTTTT,few,TRBJ2-2,TRBV4-3,.
CATSRATSGRQYNEQFF,TGTGCCACCAGCAGAGCCACTAGCGGGAGGCAATACAATGAGCAGTTCTTC,few,TRBJ2-1,TRBV15,TRBD2
CASSLDRALGPQHF,TGTGCCAGCAGTTTAGACAGGGCCCTAGGACCCCAGCATTTT,few,TRBJ1-5,TRBV12-3/TRBV12-4,.
CASSYRPERGRSLHF,TGTGCCAGCAGCTACCGGCCGGAGAGGGGCCGGAGCCTCCACTTT,.,TRBJ1-6,TRBV12-3/TRBV12-4,.
CASLSTGSTDTQYF,TGTGCCAGCCTCTCGACAGGTAGCACAGATACGCAGTATTTT,.,TRBJ2-3,TRBV28,.
CASSPARPRDEQFF,TGTGCCAGCAGCCCCGCCCGGCCCAGGGATGAGCAGTTCTTC,.,TRBJ2-1,TRBV5-6,.
CSASRGGQETQYF,TGCAGTGCTTCCCGGGGGGGGCAAGAGACCCAGTACTTC,few,TRBJ2-5,TRBV20-1,TRBD2
CASSLAPGAVTGELFF,TGCGCCAGCAGCTTGGCCCCAGGGGCGGTCACCGGGGAGCTGTTTTTT,.,TRBJ2-2,TRBV5-1,.
CASSQGPGLAGDSSYNEQFF,TGTGCCAGCAGCCAGGGGCCGGGACTAGCGGGAGATAGTTCCTACAATGAGCAGTTCTTC,.,TRBJ2-1,TRBV4-2,TRBD2
CAWRGTGVNTGELFF,TGTGCCTGGAGAGGGACAGGAGTGAACACCGGGGAGCTGTTTTTT,few,TRBJ2-2,TRBV30,TRBD1
CASSQGDSPWGVETQYF,TGCGCCAGCAGCCAAGGCGACAGTCCGTGGGGTGTTGAGACCCAGTACTTC,few,TRBJ2-5,TRBV4-1,.
CASSDILGGAETQYF,TGTGCCAGCAGCGACATCTTGGGGGGCGCAGAGACCCAGTACTTC,.,TRBJ2-5,TRBV14,.
CSVERAGLGQFF,TGCAGCGTCGAACGAGCGGGGCTGGGGCAGTTCTTC,.,TRBJ2-1,TRBV29-1,TRBD2
CATSRDLGFGLAGDEGEQFF,TGTGCCACCAGCAGAGATCTGGGGTTCGGACTAGCGGGAGACGAGGGGGAGCAGTTCTTC,.,TRBJ2-1,TRBV15,TRBD2
CASSALDRSVYEQYF,TGCGCCAGCAGCGCGTTGGACAGGTCGGTCTACGAGCAGTACTTC,.,TRBJ2-7,TRBV5-1,TRBD1
CSVGGSGGGTDTQYF,TGCAGCGTTGGTGGGTCAGGGGGAGGCACAGATACGCAGTATTTT,.,TRBJ2-3,TRBV29-1,TRBD1
CASTFRDEQYF,TGCGCCAGTACCTTCCGCGACGAGCAGTACTTC,few,TRBJ2-7,TRBV5-1,.
CASSLISGTYNEQFF,TGCGCCAGCAGCTTGATTAGCGGGACCTACAATGAGCAGTTCTTC,.,TRBJ2-1,TRBV5-1,TRBD2
CASSAEFLDSYEQYF,TGTGCCAGCAGCGCAGAATTCCTGGATTCCTACGAGCAGTACTTC,.,TRBJ2-7,TRBV7-6,.
CATSSLGTSGSRVTDTQYF,TGTGCCACCAGCTCCCTCGGGACTAGCGGGAGTAGGGTCACAGATACGCAGTATTTT,few,TRBJ2-3,TRBV15,TRBD2
CASSLISVRGFTDTQYF,TGCGCCAGCAGCTTAATCTCGGTGCGTGGGTTCACAGATACGCAGTATTTT,.,TRBJ2-3,TRBV5-1,.
CASSLVPSVSNQPQHF,TGTGCCAGCAGCTTGGTGCCCTCGGTCAGCAATCAGCCCCAGCATTTT,.,TRBJ1-5,TRBV5-5,.
CSAWDNSNYGYTF,TGCAGTGCATGGGACAATTCTAACTATGGCTACACCTTC,.,TRBJ1-2,TRBV20-1,.
CASSPMLPPKHEQFF,TGTGCCAGCAGTCCAATGCTCCCCCCCAAGCATGAGCAGTTCTTC,few,TRBJ2-1,TRBV6-2/TRBV6-3,.
CASSTWTSGGSSTDTQYF,TGTGCCAGCAGCACGTGGACTAGCGGGGGTAGTTCTACAGATACGCAGTATTTT,.,TRBJ2-3,TRBV5-5,TRBD2
CASSQVFQETQYF,TGTGCCAGCAGTCAGGTCTTCCAAGAGACCCAGTACTTC,.,TRBJ2-5,TRBV7-3,.
CASSLGEGAYEQYF,TGTGCCAGCAGCTTAGGGGAGGGTGCCTACGAGCAGTACTTC,few,TRBJ2-7,TRBV11-2,TRBD2
CATAGTGSRSIYEQYF,TGTGCCACCGCCGGGACAGGTTCCCGTAGCATTTACGAGCAGTACTTC,.,TRBJ2-7,TRBV10-3,TRBD1
CASSPQATYNEQFF,TGTGCCAGCAGCCCCCAGGCCACCTACAATGAGCAGTTCTTC,.,TRBJ2-1,TRBV3-1,.
CASSLRVQQYF,TGTGCCAGCAGTTTACGGGTCCAGCAGTACTTC,.,TRBJ2-7,TRBV28,.